This TCR beta chain was sequenced for a study of cytomegalovirus exposure and HLA in healthy donors. V gave up 2 bases and J gave up 1 base; unmatched junction bases: 1. Germline V gene data show CDR1 as LGHNA and CDR2 as YSLEER. CDR3 size: 14 residues. The PCR contained 60 Vbeta and 13 Jbeta primers. Only in-frame clones appear in the TCRdb table, and some are missing; sequencing was by immunoSEQ multiplex PCR. The sample holds about 82,000 clones, roughly 80% seen once. The sequenced material came from PBMCs. The chain carries TRBV4-3 and TRBJ1-1; 7 positions match TRBD1. This clonotype was sampled from a human donor in good health. The CDR3 bases are TGCGCCAGCAGCCAACGACAGGGGAACACTGAAGCTTTCTTT. Translation: CASSQRQGNTEAFF.